The source of this TCR beta chain is a study of T cell repertoires in cytomegalovirus infection. The V and J ends lost 3 bases and 3 bases, in that order; junction bases with no gene match: 6. The germline gives CDR1 MGHDK, CDR2 SYGVNS. The CDR3 is 15 amino acids. This clonotype has more than one count but fewer than ten. TCRdb reprocessed the reads via MiXCR and lists one record per CDR3 protein. Here the sample spans 250,000 or so distinct CDR3 sequences, more than 9% being singletons. The origin of this receptor is a human donor in good health (CMV status not recorded). Some clones in this sample may be carry-over from other donors' samples. The sample consisted of PBMCs. J is TRBJ2-7 and V is TRBV25-1, with TRBD1 matching over 9 bases. The CDR3 region is CASSEVGTGIYEQYF. For the CDR3, the DNA is TGTGCCAGCAGTGAGGTAGGGACAGGGATCTACGAGCAGTACTTC.